Many counts were recorded for the clone carrying this T cell receptor (beta chain). Its matching antigen is unknown. The CDR3 consists of 18 residues. Germline CDR1 reads SGHRS; CDR2 reads YFSETQ. J was trimmed by 2 bases and V by 5 bases; bases with no gene match: 15. Authors of the study amplified TCR beta CDR3 regions from RNA transcripts. The TCR CDR3 first-round RT-PCR relied on the HTBI primer set. Using its own MiXCR run on the multiplex PCR reads, TCRdb lists one record per CDR3 protein. The data contain 300,000 to 450,000 distinct CDR3 sequences, more than 12% of them singletons. This entry belongs to a study of T cells in Graves' hyperthyroidism and ophthalmopathy. The study's findings and limits: Most clonotypes that expanded in the thyroid above 0.001 also showed up in blood.

Patients with ophthalmopathy all had a Clinical Activity Score of at least 3, a NOSPECS grade of at least 4 and duration under 3 months. PBMCs came from more than 9 ml fresh peripheral blood. Specimen: blood. This sequence originates from a woman aged 30 to 39 with Graves' ophthalmopathy. The V call is TRBV5-1, the J call TRBJ2-3, with 9 bases lining up with TRBD1. CDR3 sequence: CASRRIRTGGAVTDTQYF. The CDR3 nucleotides are TGCGCCAGCAGACGAATCAGAACAGGGGGCGCGGTCACAGATACGCAGTATTTT.